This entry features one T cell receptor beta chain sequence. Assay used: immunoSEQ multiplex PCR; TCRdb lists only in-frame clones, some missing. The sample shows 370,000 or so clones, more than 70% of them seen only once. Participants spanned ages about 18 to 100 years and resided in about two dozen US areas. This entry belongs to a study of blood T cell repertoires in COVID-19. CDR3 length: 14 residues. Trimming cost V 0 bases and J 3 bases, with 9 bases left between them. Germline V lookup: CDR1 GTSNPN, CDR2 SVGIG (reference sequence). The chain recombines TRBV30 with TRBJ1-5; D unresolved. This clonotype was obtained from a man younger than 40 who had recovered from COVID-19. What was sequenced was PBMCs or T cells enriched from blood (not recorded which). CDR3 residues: CAWSVSGVNQPQHF. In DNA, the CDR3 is TGTGCCTGGAGTGTATCTGGAGTCAATCAGCCCCAGCATTTT.